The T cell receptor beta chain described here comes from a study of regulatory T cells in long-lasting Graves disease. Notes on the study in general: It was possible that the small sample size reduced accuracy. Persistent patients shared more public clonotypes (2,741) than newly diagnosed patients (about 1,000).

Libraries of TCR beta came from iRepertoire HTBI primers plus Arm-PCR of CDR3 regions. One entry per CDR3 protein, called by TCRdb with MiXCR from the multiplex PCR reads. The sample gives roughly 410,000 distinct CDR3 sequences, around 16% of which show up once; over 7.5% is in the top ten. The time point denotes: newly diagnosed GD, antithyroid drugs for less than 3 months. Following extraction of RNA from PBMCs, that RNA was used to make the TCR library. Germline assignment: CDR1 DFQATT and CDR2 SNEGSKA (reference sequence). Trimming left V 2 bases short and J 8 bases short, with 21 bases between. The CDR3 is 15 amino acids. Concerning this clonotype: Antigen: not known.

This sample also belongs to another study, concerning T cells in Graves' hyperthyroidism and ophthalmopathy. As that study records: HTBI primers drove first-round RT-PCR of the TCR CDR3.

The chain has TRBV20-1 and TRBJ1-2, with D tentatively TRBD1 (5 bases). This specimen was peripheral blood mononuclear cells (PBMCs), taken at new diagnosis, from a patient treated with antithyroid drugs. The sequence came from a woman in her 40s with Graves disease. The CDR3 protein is CSARISGAALGGYTF. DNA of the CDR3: TGCAGTGCTAGAATCTCCGGGGCCGCGTTGGGAGGCTACACCTTC.